What follows describes a single T cell receptor beta chain. This specimen comes from a study of blood T cell repertoires in COVID-19. On the study more broadly: Material from acute and convalescent COVID-19 was sourced from the United States, Italy and Spain. T cells, B-cell-depleted T cells, or PBMCs supplied cDNA or gDNA.

Patients in Seattle were enrolled during active infection, then followed longitudinally. Original processing methods: Amplification of reference gene primers was used by the study to estimate nucleated cell counts. The protocol was immunoSEQ multiplex PCR, while the TCRdb copy is restricted to in-frame clones and leaves out a portion. V, J and clone size reflect that table, while D and trimming were determined from the DNA. The sample yields approximately 150,000 clones, approximately 79% seen once. The source of this sequence is an older woman with COVID-19, enrolled during active disease. The sequencing input was peripheral blood.

The CDR3 region has the DNA TGTGCCAGCAGTTTTTCCGGGACTAGCGGTTGGGCGGGAAATGAGCAGTTCTTC. Its protein is CASSFSGTSGWAGNEQFF. The V call is TRBV27, the J call TRBJ2-1; 11 bases match TRBD2. The CDR3 runs to 18 residues. The V gene end was trimmed by 3 bases and the J gene end by 7 bases; junction bases not matched to a gene: 14. Germline values: CDR1 MNHEY, CDR2 SMNVEV (reference sequence).